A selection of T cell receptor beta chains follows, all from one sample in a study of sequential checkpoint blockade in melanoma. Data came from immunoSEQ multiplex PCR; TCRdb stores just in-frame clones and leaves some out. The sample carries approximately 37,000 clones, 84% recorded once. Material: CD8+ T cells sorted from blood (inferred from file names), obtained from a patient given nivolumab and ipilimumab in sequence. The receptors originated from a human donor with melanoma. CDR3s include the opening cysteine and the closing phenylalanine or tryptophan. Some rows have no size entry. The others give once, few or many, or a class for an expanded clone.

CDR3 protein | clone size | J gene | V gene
CATIESYEQYF | . | TRBJ2-7 | TRBV28
CASSLILASGYEQYF | . | TRBJ2-7 | TRBV5-4
CASSSTGGTYEQYF | . | TRBJ2-7 | TRBV5-1
CASSLFNREHEQYF | . | TRBJ2-7 | TRBV5-6
CASSLEERGLGEQFF | . | TRBJ2-1 | TRBV5-1
CASSLAHGGSDTQYF | . | TRBJ2-3 | TRBV7-9
CASSLWDSQTQYF | once | TRBJ2-5 | TRBV5-6
CASSPDNRGRGNYGYTF | . | TRBJ1-2 | TRBV18
CASSGLAGGYGYEQYF | few | TRBJ2-7 | TRBV7-9
CASSLGVGGTGETQYF | . | TRBJ2-5 | TRBV13
CASSESMEAGELFF | . | TRBJ2-2 | TRBV10-1
CASSRGSEQYF | once | . | TRBV27